This T cell receptor (beta chain) was sequenced during a study of blood T cell repertoires in COVID-19. Across the whole study: The United States, Italy and Spain provided the acute and convalescent COVID-19 samples. PBMCs, B-cell-depleted T cells, or T cells were the source of the cDNA or gDNA that made up the material.

Authors' methods: Counts of nucleated cells, estimated from reference gene primer amplification, were obtained. The data were produced by immunoSEQ multiplex PCR, yet TCRdb's version contains in-frame clones alone and is incomplete. V, J and clone size are taken as reported in that table, and D and trimming were inferred from the DNA itself. The table shows more than 85,000 clones, with 72% occurring only once. Per the germline V gene, CDR1 is LGHNA and CDR2 is YSLEER. Trimming pared 2 bases from V and 2 bases from J, leaving 13 bases between. CDR3 size: 16 residues. V gene TRBV4-3 combines with J gene TRBJ1-5; no clear D. Sequences were obtained from peripheral blood. This clonotype was obtained from a woman in her sixties or seventies with acute or convalescent COVID-19. The CDR3 sequence is CASSQHHLPGNQPQHF. CDR3 nucleotides: TGCGCCAGCAGCCAACATCACTTACCGGGCAATCAGCCCCAGCATTTT.